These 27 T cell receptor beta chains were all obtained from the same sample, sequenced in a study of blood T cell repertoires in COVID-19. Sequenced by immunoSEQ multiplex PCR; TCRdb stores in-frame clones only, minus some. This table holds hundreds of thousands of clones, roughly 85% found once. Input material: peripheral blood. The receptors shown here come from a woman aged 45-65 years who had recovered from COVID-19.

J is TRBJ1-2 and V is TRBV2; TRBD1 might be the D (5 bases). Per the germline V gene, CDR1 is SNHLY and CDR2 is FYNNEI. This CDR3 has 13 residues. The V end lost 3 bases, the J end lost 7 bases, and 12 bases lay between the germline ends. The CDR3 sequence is CASSDGQGGGYTF. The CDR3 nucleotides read TGTGCCAGCAGTGACGGGCAGGGTGGTGGCTACACCTTC.

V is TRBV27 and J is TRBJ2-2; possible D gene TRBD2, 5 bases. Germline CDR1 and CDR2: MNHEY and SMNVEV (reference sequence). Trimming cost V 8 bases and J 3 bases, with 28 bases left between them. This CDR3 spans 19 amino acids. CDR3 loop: CASRSRFSLSRGYTGELFF. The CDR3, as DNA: TGTGCCAGCCGCTCCCGGTTCTCGTTGAGCCGGGGATACACCGGGGAGCTGTTTTTT.

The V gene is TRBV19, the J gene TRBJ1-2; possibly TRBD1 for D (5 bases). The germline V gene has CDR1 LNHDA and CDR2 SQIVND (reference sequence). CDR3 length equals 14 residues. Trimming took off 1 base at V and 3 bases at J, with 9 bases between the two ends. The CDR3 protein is CASSIAQGYYGYTF. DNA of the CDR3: TGTGCCAGTAGTATAGCCCAGGGATACTATGGCTACACCTTC. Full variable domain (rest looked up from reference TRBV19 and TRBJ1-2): DGGITQSPKYLFRKEGQNVTLSCEQNLNHDAMYWYRQDPGQGLRLIYYSQIVNDFQKGDIAEGYSVSREKKESFPLTVTSAQKNPTAFYLCASSIAQGYYGYTFGSGTRLTVV.

The CDR3 loop reads CASRGTGGGNQPQHF. The CDR3 bases are TGTGCCAGCAGGGGGACCGGAGGGGGCAATCAGCCCCAGCATTTT. The rearrangement links TRBV27 to TRBJ1-5; maybe TRBD1 (5 bases). The germline V and J ends were trimmed by 6 bases and 2 bases, with 14 bases remaining between them. Germline CDR1 and CDR2: MNHEY and SMNVEV (reference sequence). The CDR3 loop spans 15 amino acids.

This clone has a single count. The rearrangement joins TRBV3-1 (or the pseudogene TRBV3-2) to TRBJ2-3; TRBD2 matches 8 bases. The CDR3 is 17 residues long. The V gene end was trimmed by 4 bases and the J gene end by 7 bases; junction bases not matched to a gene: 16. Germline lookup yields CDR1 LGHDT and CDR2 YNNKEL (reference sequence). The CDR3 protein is CASSRQKRGTIYNTQYF. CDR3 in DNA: TGTGCCAGCAGCCGACAGAAGCGGGGGACCATCTACAATACGCAGTATTTT.

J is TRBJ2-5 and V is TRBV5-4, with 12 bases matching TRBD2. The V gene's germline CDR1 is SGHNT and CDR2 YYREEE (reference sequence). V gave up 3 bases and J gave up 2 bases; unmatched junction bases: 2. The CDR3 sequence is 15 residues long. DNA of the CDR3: TGTGCCAGCAGCTGGACTAGCGGGATTCAAGAGACCCAGTACTTC. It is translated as CASSWTSGIQETQYF.

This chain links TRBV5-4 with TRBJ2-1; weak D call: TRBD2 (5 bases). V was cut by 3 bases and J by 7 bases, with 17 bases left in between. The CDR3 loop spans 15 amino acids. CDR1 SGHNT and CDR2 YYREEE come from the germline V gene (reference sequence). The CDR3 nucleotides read TGTGCCAGCAGCTCCCGAGGGCGAGACATAAATGAGCAGTTCTTC. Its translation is CASSSRGRDINEQFF.

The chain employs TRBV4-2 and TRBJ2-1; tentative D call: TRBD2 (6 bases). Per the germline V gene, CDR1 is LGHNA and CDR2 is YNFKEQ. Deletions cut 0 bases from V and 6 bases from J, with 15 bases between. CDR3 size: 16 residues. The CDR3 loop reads CASSQDPGRDANEQFF. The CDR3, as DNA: TGTGCCAGCAGCCAAGATCCGGGGCGGGATGCCAATGAGCAGTTCTTC.

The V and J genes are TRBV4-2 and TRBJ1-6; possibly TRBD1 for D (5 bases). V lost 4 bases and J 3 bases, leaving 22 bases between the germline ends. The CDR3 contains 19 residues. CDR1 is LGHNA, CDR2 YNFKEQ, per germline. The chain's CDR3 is CASSLGGGRRDDYNSPLHF. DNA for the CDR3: TGTGCCAGCAGCCTCGGGGGGGGAAGAAGAGACGACTATAATTCACCCCTCCACTTT.

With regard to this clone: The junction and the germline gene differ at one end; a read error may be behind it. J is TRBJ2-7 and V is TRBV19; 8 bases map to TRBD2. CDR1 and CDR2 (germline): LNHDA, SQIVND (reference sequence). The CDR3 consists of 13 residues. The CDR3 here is CASGRTSSSEQYF. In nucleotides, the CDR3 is TGTGCCAGTGGTCGGACTAGCTCCTCCGAGCAGTACTTC.

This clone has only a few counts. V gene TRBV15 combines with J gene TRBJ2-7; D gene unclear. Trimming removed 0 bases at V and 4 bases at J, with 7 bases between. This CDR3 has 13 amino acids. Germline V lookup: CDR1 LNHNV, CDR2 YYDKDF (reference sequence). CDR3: CATSRDLEYEQYF. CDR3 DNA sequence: TGTGCCACCAGCAGAGATCTAGAATACGAGCAGTACTTC.

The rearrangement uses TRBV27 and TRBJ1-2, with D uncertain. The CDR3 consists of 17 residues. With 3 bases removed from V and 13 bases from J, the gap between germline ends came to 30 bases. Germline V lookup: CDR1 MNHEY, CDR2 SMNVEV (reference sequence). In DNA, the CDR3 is TGTGCCAGCAGTTTGGCGGGGAGAACATCTCCTCCTCCTTCTATCACCTTC. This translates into CASSLAGRTSPPPSITF.

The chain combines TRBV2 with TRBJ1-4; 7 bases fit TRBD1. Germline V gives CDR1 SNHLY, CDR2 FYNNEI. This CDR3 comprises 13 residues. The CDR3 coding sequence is TGTGTCGTACGACGGGACAGTTTGGAAAAACTGTTTTTT. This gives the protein CVVRRDSLEKLFF.

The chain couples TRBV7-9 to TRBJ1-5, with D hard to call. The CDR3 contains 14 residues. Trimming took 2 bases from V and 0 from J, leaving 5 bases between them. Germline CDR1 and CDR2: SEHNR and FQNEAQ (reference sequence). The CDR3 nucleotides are TGTGCCAGCAGCTTATCTATTAGCAATCAGCCCCAGCATTTT. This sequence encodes CASSLSISNQPQHF.

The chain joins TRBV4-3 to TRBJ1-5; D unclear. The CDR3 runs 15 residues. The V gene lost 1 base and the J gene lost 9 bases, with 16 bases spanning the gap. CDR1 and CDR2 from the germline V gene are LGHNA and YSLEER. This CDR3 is CASSQGIGGVAPQHF. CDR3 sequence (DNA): TGCGCCAGCAGCCAAGGTATCGGCGGAGTGGCGCCCCAGCATTTT.

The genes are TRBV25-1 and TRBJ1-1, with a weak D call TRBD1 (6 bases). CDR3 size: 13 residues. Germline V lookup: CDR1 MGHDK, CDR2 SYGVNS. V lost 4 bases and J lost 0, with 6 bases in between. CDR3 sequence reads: CASSGQVNTEAFF. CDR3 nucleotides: TGTGCCAGCAGTGGACAGGTGAACACTGAAGCTTTCTTT.

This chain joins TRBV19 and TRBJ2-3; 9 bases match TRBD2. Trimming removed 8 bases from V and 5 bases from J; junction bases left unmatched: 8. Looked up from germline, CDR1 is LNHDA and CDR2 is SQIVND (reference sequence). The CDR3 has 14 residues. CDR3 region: CASSPSGMGDTQYF. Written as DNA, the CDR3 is TGTGCCAGTTCCCCTAGCGGGATGGGAGATACGCAGTATTTT.

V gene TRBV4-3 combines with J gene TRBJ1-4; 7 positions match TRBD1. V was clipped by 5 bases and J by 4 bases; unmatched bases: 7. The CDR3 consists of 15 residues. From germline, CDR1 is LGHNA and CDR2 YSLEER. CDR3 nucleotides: TGCGCCAGCAGCACCCAGACAGGGTTTAATGAAAAACTGTTTTTT. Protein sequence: CASSTQTGFNEKLFF.

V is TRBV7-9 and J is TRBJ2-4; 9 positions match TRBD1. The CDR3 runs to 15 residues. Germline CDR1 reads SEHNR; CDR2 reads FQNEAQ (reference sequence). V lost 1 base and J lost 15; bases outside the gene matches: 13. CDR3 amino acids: CASSLDSGTGNIPYF. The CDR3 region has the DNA TGTGCCAGCAGCTTAGATTCCGGGACAGGGAATATCCCGTACTTC.

For the CDR3, the DNA is TGTGCCAGCAGTGATCCAGCCTACGAGCAGTACTTC. Encoded protein: CASSDPAYEQYF. The chain uses TRBV6-2 or TRBV6-3 and TRBJ2-7; D gene ambiguous. The germline CDR1 and CDR2 sequences are MNHEY and SVGEGT. This CDR3 has 12 residues. The germline V and J ends were trimmed by 5 bases and 2 bases, with 7 bases remaining between them.

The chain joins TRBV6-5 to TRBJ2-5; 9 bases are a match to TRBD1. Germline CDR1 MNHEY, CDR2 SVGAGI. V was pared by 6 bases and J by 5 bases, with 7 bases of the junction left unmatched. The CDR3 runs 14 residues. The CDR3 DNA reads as TGTGCCAGCAGCAGTACAGGGGGCAGGGAGACCCAGTACTTC. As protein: CASSSTGGRETQYF.

Here the CDR3 DNA reads TGTGCCAGCAGATGGGCAGGGCGTCGTGCCGGGGAGCTGTTTTTT. This codes for CASRWAGRRAGELFF. V and J are TRBV28 and TRBJ2-2; D might be TRBD1 (5 bases). This CDR3 contains 15 residues. CDR1 MDHEN and CDR2 SYDVKM come from the germline V gene. V was shortened by 6 bases and J by 6 bases, with 17 bases between the two germline ends. Filled out from reference TRBV28 and TRBJ2-2, the complete variable domain reads DVKVTQSSRYLVKRTGEKVFLECVQDMDHENMFWYRQDPGLGLRLIYFSYDVKMKEKGDIPEGYSVSREKKERFSLILESASTNQTSMYLCASRWAGRRAGELFFGEGSRLTVL.

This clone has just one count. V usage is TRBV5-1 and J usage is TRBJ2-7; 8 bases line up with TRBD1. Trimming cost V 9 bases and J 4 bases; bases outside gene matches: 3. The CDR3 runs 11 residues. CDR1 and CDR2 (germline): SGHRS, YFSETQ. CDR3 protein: CAKDRAYEQYF. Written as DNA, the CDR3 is TGCGCCAAGGACAGGGCGTACGAGCAGTACTTC. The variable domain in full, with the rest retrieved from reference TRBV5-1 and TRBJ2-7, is KAGVTQTPRYLIKTRGQQVTLSCSPISGHRSVSWYQQTPGQGLQFLFEYFSETQRNKGNFPGRFSGRQFSNSRSEMNVSTLELGDSALYLCAKDRAYEQYFGPGTRLTVT.

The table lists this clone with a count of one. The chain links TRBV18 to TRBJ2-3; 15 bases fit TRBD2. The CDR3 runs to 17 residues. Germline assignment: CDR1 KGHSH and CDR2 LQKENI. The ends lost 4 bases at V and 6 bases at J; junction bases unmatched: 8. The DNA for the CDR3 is TGTGCCAGCTCACTCCGGACTAGCGGGGGGGCCTCGGATACGCAGTATTTT. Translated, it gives CASSLRTSGGASDTQYF.

The CDR3 reads CASSLDLGQGSYEQYF. The CDR3 region has the DNA TGTGCCAGCAGCTTAGACCTGGGACAGGGTTCCTACGAGCAGTACTTC. The chain links TRBV7-8 to TRBJ2-7; 9 nucleotides line up with TRBD1. Germline CDR1 SGHVS, CDR2 FQNEAQ. J gave up 1 base and V 1 base, and 5 bases lay outside the gene matches. This CDR3 is 16 amino acids long.

In DNA form, the CDR3 reads TGTGCCAGTACCCAACAGGGGATCGAGACCCAGTACTTC. Translating it yields CASTQQGIETQYF. J is TRBJ2-5 and V is TRBV19; TRBD1 matches 7 bases. Germline V CDR1 and CDR2: LNHDA, SQIVND (reference sequence). The CDR3 length is 13 residues. The junction had 7 bases not matched to a gene; V was cut back by 7 bases and J by 5 bases.

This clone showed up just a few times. CDR3 residues: CASKAGSDWGNQPQHF. In nucleotides, the CDR3 is TGTGCCAGCAAGGCGGGCTCGGATTGGGGCAATCAGCCCCAGCATTTT. The chain combines TRBV6-6 with TRBJ1-5, with no clear D. CDR1 MNHNY and CDR2 SVGAGI come from the germline V gene (reference sequence). This CDR3 region has 16 residues. Trimming took 7 bases from V and 2 from J, leaving 18 bases between them.